The 3 T cell receptor beta chains below were found in one sample sequenced in a study of CD8+ T cells in alopecia areata (dated by TCRdb to 2016 to 2019). Interpreted using the paper, the treatment or condition label stands for: oral pan-JAK inhibitor, 5-10 mg twice daily. The library was generated by the immunoSEQ multiplex PCR assay. RNA was extracted from all samples and reverse transcribed into cDNA as template for TCR sequencing. TCRdb's version of the immuneACCESS table is confined to in-frame rearrangements and falls short of the full clone set. An unresolved V gene accounts for under half of the shortfall where checked; the remainder is of unknown origin. In all, the sample holds 250,000 to 350,000 clones, and 60% of those were seen once. Together, the top ten hold about 0.9% of the sample. The sequences come from CD4+ T cells sorted from blood, collected around week 54, from a patient treated with tofacitinib. The receptors originated from a human donor with alopecia areata.

The rearrangement uses TRBV29-1 and TRBJ1-2; no clear D gene. From germline, CDR1 is SQVTM and CDR2 ANQGSEA. Trimming removed 7 bases from V and 4 bases from J, with 10 bases in between. The CDR3 length is 11 residues. CDR3 region: CSATDSYGYTF. DNA of the CDR3: TGCAGCGCCACAGACTCCTATGGCTACACCTTC.

This clone has a handful of counts. The CDR3 DNA reads as TGTGCCAGCAGCTTAACAGGGCCGAACATTCAGTACTTC. It is translated as CASSLTGPNIQYF. The chain links TRBV7-9 to TRBJ2-4; D may be TRBD1 (6 bases). The length of the CDR3 is 13 residues. Trimming stripped 2 bases from V and 7 bases from J, with 9 bases between. CDR1 SEHNR and CDR2 FQNEAQ come from the germline V gene (reference sequence). Full variable domain (missing parts from reference TRBV7-9 and TRBJ2-4): DTGVSQNPRHKITKRGQNVTFRCDPISEHNRLYWYRQTLGQGPEFLTYFQNEAQLEKSRLLSDRFSAERPKGSFSTLEIQRTEQGDSAMYLCASSLTGPNIQYFGAGTRLSVL.

The chain is built from TRBV30 and TRBJ1-6, with 8 bases identical to TRBD1. Germline V CDR1 and CDR2: GTSNPN, SVGIG (reference sequence). The CDR3 is 14 residues long. Trimming at V came to 5 bases and at J to 14 bases, leaving 14 bases not matched to a gene. For the CDR3, the DNA is TGTGCCTGGGGAGGGGACCGGACAGGGAGAACCCTCCACTTT. Translating gives CAWGGDRTGRTLHF. The entire variable domain, with the rest obtained from reference TRBV30 and TRBJ1-6, is as follows: SQTIHQWPATLVQPVGSPLSLECTVEGTSNPNLYWYRQAAGRGLQLLFYSVGIGQISSEVPQNLSASRPQDRQFILSSKKLLLSDSGFYLCAWGGDRTGRTLHFGNGTRLTVT.